This T cell receptor (beta chain) appears in the sequencing data of a study of immune cell composition in non-small cell lung cancer. Findings and limits, study-wide: Tumour TCR-beta clonality was not significantly tied to smoking pack-years. Squamous carcinomas (approximately 80%) more often had tumour-associated clones >0.5% than adenocarcinomas (roughly 35%).

The CDR3 is 16 residues long. CDR1 is SGHDT and CDR2 is YYEEEE in the germline V gene. Deletions cut 5 bases from V and 0 bases from J, with 12 bases between. Normal lung was sampled as far from the tumour as possible, at least 3 cm. To note about this clone: Its antigen remains unidentified.

Profiled with immunoSEQ multiplex PCR; TCRdb holds only in-frame clones, not every one. In the table there are 6,500 to 8,000 clones, 84% of which are singletons. The clonotype comes from a human donor with non-small cell lung cancer. The source material was non-adjacent lung tissue. The V call is TRBV5-6, the J call TRBJ1-6, with D uncertain. CDR3 sequence reads: CASSNDGSSYNSPLHF. In nucleotides, the CDR3 is TGTGCCAGCAGTAACGACGGGAGCTCCTATAATTCACCCCTCCACTTT.